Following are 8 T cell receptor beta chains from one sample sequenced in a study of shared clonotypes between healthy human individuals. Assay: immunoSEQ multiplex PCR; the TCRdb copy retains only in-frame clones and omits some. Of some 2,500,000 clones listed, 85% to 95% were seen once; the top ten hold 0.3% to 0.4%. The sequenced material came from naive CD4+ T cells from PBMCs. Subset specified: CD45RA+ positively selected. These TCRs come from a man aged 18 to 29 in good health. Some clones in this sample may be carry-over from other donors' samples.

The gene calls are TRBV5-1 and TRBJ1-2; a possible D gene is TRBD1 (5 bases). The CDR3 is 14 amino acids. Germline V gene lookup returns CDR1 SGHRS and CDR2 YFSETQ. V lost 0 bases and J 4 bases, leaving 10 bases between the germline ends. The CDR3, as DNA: TGCGCCAGCAGCTTGGCCCAGGGACCCTATGGCTACACCTTC. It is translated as CASSLAQGPYGYTF.

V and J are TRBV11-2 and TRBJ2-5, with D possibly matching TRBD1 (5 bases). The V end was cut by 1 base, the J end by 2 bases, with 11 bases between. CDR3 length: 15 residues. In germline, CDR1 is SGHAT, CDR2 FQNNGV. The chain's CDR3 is CASSLGSRQQETQYF. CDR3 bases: TGTGCCAGCAGCTTAGGCTCTCGACAGCAAGAGACCCAGTACTTC. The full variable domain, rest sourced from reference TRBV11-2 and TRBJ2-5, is EAGVAQSPRYKIIEKRQSVAFWCNPISGHATLYWYQQILGQGPKLLIQFQNNGVVDDSQLPKDRFSAERLKGVDSTLKIQPAKLEDSAVYLCASSLGSRQQETQYFGPGTRLLVL.

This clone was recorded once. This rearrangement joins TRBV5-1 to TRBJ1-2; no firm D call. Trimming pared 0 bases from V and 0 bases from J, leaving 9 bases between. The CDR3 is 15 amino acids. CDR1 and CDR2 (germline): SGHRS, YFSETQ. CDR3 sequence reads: CASSLGRQANYGYTF. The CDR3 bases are TGCGCCAGCAGCTTGGGCAGGCAAGCTAACTATGGCTACACCTTC.

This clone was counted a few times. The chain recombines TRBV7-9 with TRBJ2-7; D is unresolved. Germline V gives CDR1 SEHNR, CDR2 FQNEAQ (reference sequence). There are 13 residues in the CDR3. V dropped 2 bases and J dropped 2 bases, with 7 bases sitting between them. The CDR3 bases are TGTGCCAGCAGCTTAACGGATGCCTACGAGCAGTACTTC. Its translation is CASSLTDAYEQYF.

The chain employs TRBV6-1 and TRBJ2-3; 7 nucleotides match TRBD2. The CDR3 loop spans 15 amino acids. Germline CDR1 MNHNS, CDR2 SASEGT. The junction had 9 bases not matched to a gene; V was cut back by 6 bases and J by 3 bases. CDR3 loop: CASRRSLSGTDTQYF. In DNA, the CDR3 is TGTGCCAGCAGGCGATCGCTTAGCGGGACAGATACGCAGTATTTT.

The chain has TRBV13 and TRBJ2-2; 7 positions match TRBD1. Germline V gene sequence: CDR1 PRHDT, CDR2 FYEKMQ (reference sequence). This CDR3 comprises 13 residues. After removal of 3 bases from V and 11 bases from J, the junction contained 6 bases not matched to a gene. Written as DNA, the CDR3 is TGTGCCAGCAGCTTGGACAGGCGCCGTGAGCTGTTTTTT. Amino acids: CASSLDRRRELFF.

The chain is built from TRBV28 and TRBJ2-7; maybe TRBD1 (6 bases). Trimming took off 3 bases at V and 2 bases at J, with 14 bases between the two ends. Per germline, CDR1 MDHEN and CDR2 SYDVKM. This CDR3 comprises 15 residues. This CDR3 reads CASSFRQVRTYEQYF. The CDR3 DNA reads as TGTGCCAGCAGTTTTCGACAGGTGAGAACCTACGAGCAGTACTTC.

Here the CDR3 DNA reads TGTGCCAGCAGCTTACGGCCGGGGACAGTCGGGGAGCTGTTTTTT. Translation: CASSLRPGTVGELFF. The chain recombines TRBV7-9 with TRBJ2-2; 7 bases are a match to TRBD1. Germline assignment: CDR1 SEHNR and CDR2 FQNEAQ (reference sequence). With 2 bases clipped from V and 7 bases from J, the junction kept 7 bases outside the gene matches. The CDR3 is made up of 15 amino acids.